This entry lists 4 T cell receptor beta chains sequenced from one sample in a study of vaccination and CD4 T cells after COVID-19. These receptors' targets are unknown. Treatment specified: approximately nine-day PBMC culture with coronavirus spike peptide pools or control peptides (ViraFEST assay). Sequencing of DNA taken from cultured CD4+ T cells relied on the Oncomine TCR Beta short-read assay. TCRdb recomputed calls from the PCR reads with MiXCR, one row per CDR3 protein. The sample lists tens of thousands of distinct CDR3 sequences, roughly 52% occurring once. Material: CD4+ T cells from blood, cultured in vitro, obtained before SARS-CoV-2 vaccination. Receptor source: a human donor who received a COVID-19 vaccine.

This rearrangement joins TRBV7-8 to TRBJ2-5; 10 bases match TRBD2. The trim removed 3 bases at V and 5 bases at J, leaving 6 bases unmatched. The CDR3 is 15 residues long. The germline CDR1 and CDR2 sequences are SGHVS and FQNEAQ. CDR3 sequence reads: CASSFLPGLAETQYF. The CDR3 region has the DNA TGTGCCAGCAGCTTTCTACCGGGACTAGCGGAGACCCAGTACTTC.

Here the CDR3 DNA reads TGTGCTAGTACACCGGGGACAGTGGCTTCTGGCTACACCTTC. Its translation is CASTPGTVASGYTF. The J gene is TRBJ1-2, the V gene TRBV12-5; 7 bases are a match to TRBD1. The CDR3 length is 14 residues. CDR1 is LGHNT, CDR2 FRNRAP, per germline. V dropped 8 bases and J dropped 7; count of bases not matched to a gene: 13.

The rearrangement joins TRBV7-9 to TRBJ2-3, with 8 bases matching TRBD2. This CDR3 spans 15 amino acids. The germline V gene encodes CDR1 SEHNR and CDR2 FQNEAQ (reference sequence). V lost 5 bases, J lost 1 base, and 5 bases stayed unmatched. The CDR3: CASSLGTRRTDTQYF. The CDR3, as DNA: TGTGCCAGCAGCCTCGGGACTAGACGCACAGATACGCAGTATTTT.

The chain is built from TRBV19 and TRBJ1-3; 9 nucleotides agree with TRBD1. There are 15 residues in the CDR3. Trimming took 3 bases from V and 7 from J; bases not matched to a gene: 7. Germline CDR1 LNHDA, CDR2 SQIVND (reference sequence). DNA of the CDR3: TGTGCCAGTAGTATTACCGGGACAGGGAAGAACACCATATATTTT. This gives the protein CASSITGTGKNTIYF.